These T cell receptor beta chains were read from a single sample in a study of blood T cell repertoires in COVID-19. Sequencing used immunoSEQ multiplex PCR; TCRdb keeps in-frame clones, though not all of them. This sample has roughly 370,000 clones, with approximately 87% found just once. The sample was PBMCs or T cells enriched from blood (not recorded which). Source of these receptors: a woman aged 50 to 60 who had recovered from COVID-19. The CDR3 runs from the conserved cysteine through the conserved F or W. Fields, in order: CDR3 length, J gene, D gene, V gene, clone size, CDR3 protein, CDR3 DNA. The D gene is left open where the match is weak. Part of the rows lack a size; the others show once, few, many or a class for expanded clones.

>16|TRBJ1-3|TRBD1|TRBV6-5|once
CASSLTGPSTGNTIYF
TGTGCCAGCAGTTTGACAGGGCCTTCAACTGGAAACACCATATATTTT
>17|TRBJ2-1|TRBD2|TRBV12-5|NA
CASGFRRLAVPYNEQFF
TGTGCTAGTGGTTTCCGGCGACTAGCGGTACCCTACAATGAGCAGTTCTTC
>14|TRBJ1-4|NA|TRBV3-1/TRBV3-2|few
CASSRPAGGEKLFF
TGTGCCAGCAGCCGGCCGGCGGGGGGTGAAAAACTGTTTTTT
>12|TRBJ1-1|NA|TRBV28|once
CASQMEGTEAFF
TGCGCATCCCAAATGGAGGGCACTGAAGCTTTCTTT
>13|TRBJ2-4|TRBD2|TRBV10-3|NA
CATIGGESDIQYF
TGTGCCACAATTGGGGGGGAGAGTGACATTCAGTACTTC
>15|TRBJ2-7|NA|TRBV2|NA
CASSEGVRSSYEQYF
TGTGCCAGCAGTGAAGGAGTCCGTAGCTCCTACGAGCAGTACTTC
>12|TRBJ1-2|NA|TRBV7-2|once
CASSSSNYGYTF
TGTGCCAGCAGCTCCAGTAACTATGGCTACACCTTC
>13|TRBJ2-7|NA|TRBV29-1|NA
CSVQTGETYEQYF
TGCAGCGTTCAGACAGGAGAGACCTACGAGCAGTACTTC
>15|TRBJ2-5|TRBD2|TRBV28|NA
CASSLLAGAEETQYF
TGTGCCAGCAGTTTATTAGCGGGGGCAGAAGAGACCCAGTACTTC
>16|TRBJ1-1|NA|TRBV4-3|NA
CASSHPPAASGTEAFF
TGCGCCAGCAGCCACCCCCCGGCGGCCTCGGGTACTGAAGCTTTCTTT
>16|TRBJ1-3|NA|TRBV18|once
CASSPLQGNSGNTIYF
TGTGCCAGCTCACCACTTCAGGGCAACTCTGGAAACACCATATATTTT
>14|TRBJ2-7|TRBD1|TRBV19|NA
CASSIEDRAAEQYF
TGTGCCAGTAGTATAGAGGACAGGGCGGCCGAGCAGTACTTC
>14|TRBJ2-3|TRBD1|TRBV29-1|NA
CSAPGQGGTDTQYF
TGCAGCGCTCCGGGACAGGGAGGTACAGATACGCAGTATTTT
>12|TRBJ1-2|NA|TRBV30|NA
CAWSAAGSGYTF
TGTGCCTGGAGTGCGGCAGGGTCGGGCTACACCTTC
>14|TRBJ1-2|TRBD1|TRBV6-5|NA
CASSRGQGPNGYTF
TGTGCCAGCAGCCGCGGACAGGGACCAAATGGCTACACCTTC
>21|TRBJ2-1|TRBD2|TRBV5-1|NA
CASSLITRTSGGSSSYNEQFF
TGCGCCAGCAGCTTGATCACCAGGACTAGCGGGGGTTCATCATCCTACAATGAGCAGTTCTTC
>14|TRBJ1-1|NA|TRBV12-5|NA
CASAPGHPNTEAFF
TGTGCTAGTGCCCCAGGACACCCGAACACTGAAGCTTTCTTT
>16|TRBJ1-2|NA|TRBV28|NA
CASSLHKAGAYYGYTF
TGTGCCAGCAGTTTACATAAAGCAGGGGCTTACTATGGCTACACCTTC
>13|TRBJ1-1|TRBD1|TRBV12-3/TRBV12-4|NA
CASTGTAQDEAFF
TGTGCCAGCACGGGGACAGCCCAGGATGAAGCTTTCTTT
>15|TRBJ1-2|NA|TRBV5-1|NA
CASSPLRETNYGYTF
TGCGCCAGCAGCCCCCTCCGGGAAACTAACTATGGCTACACCTTC
>17|TRBJ1-2|NA|TRBV28|NA
CASSPGTALGDLDGYTF
TGTGCCAGCAGTCCCGGGACTGCCCTAGGGGATCTTGATGGCTACACCTTC
>15|TRBJ1-2|NA|TRBV21-1|NA
CASSKVVRTRDGYTF
TGTGCCAGCAGCAAGGTCGTTAGGACGAGGGATGGCTACACCTTC
>16|TRBJ1-3|TRBD1|TRBV4-2|NA
CASSQEDRRSGNTIYF
TGTGCCAGCAGCCAAGAGGACAGGAGATCTGGAAACACCATATATTTT
>14|TRBJ2-7|TRBD1|TRBV28|NA
CASSFPAGGHEQYF
TGTGCCAGCAGTTTCCCCGCAGGGGGCCACGAGCAGTACTTC
>11|TRBJ1-4|NA|TRBV20-1|NA
CSARDSEKLFF
TGCAGTGCTAGAGATAGTGAAAAACTGTTTTTT
>13|TRBJ1-5|NA|TRBV15|NA
CATSGQFNQPQHF
TGTGCCACCTCAGGACAGTTCAATCAGCCCCAGCATTTT
>14|TRBJ1-2|TRBD1|TRBV2|NA
CASSEPGQLYGYTF
TGTGCCAGCAGTGAACCGGGACAGCTCTATGGCTACACCTTC
>16|TRBJ2-5|TRBD2|TRBV7-2|NA
CASSRRLAGTPETQYF
TGTGCCAGCAGCCGCAGACTAGCGGGGACTCCAGAGACCCAGTACTTC
>18|TRBJ1-1|NA|TRBV4-2|once
CASSQAVAPGHENTEAFF
TGTGCCAGCAGCCAAGCTGTGGCGCCGGGACACGAGAACACTGAAGCTTTCTTT
>16|TRBJ1-4|TRBD1|TRBV2|NA
CASSEMGQTSNEKLFF
TGTGCCAGCAGTGAAATGGGACAGACGTCTAATGAAAAACTGTTTTTT
>14|TRBJ2-5|TRBD1|TRBV2|NA
CASSGTGLQETQYF
TGTGCCAGCAGTGGGACAGGGTTACAGGAGACCCAGTACTTC
>12|TRBJ1-1|NA|TRBV28|NA
CASSWAGTEAFF
TGTGCCAGCAGTTGGGCCGGCACTGAAGCTTTCTTT
>16|TRBJ2-5|TRBD2|TRBV2|NA
CASSGTSGSLQETQYF
TGTGCCAGCAGTGGGACTAGCGGGAGCCTCCAAGAGACCCAGTACTTC
>15|TRBJ1-2|TRBD1|TRBV28|few
CASTLRGRNDHGYTF
TGTGCCAGCACTCTAAGGGGGCGGAATGATCATGGCTACACCTTC
>14|TRBJ1-1|NA|TRBV27|NA
CASSFSFPFTEAFF
TGTGCCAGCAGTTTCTCCTTTCCTTTCACTGAAGCTTTCTTT
>13|TRBJ1-1|NA|TRBV7-9|NA
CASSLGGDTEAFF
TGTGCCAGCAGCTTAGGCGGAGACACTGAAGCTTTCTTT
>14|TRBJ1-1|TRBD1|TRBV3-1/TRBV3-2|NA
CASSQRTGWTEAFF
TGTGCCAGCAGCCAGAGGACAGGGTGGACTGAAGCTTTCTTT
>16|TRBJ1-4|NA|TRBV2|NA
CASSGAVSSTNEKLFF
TGTGCCAGCAGTGGGGCTGTGTCTTCAACTAATGAAAAACTGTTTTTT
>19|TRBJ1-1|TRBD1|TRBV5-1|NA
CASSSWTGTYPSMNTEAFF
TGCGCCAGCAGCTCCTGGACAGGGACCTACCCCTCCATGAACACTGAAGCTTTCTTT
>14|TRBJ2-7|NA|TRBV5-1|NA
CASMRAESSYEQYF
TGCGCCAGCATGCGGGCCGAAAGCTCCTACGAGCAGTACTTC
>13|TRBJ2-3|TRBD2|TRBV4-1|NA
CASSQTGGYTQYF
TGCGCCAGCAGTCAGACGGGAGGCTATACGCAGTATTTT
>15|TRBJ2-7|TRBD1|TRBV27|NA
CASSLRQGLAYEQYF
TGTGCCAGCAGTTTACGACAGGGGTTGGCTTACGAGCAGTACTTC
>18|TRBJ2-3|TRBD2|TRBV24-1|NA
CATSDTGLAGGKGDTQYF
TGTGCCACCAGTGATACCGGACTAGCGGGGGGTAAGGGGGATACGCAGTATTTT
>14|TRBJ1-1|NA|TRBV5-4|NA
CASSATGYGTEAFF
TGTGCCAGCAGCGCCACAGGTTACGGGACTGAAGCTTTCTTT
>16|TRBJ2-5|NA|TRBV7-9|NA
CASSSPADSKQETQYF
TGTGCCAGCAGCTCGCCTGCGGACAGCAAACAAGAGACCCAGTACTTC
>15|TRBJ1-2|NA|TRBV4-3|NA
CASSQGGGGHYGYTF
TGCGCCAGCAGCCAAGGAGGGGGGGGCCACTATGGCTACACCTTC
>14|TRBJ1-5|NA|TRBV6-2/TRBV6-3|NA
CASSRDGGRAPQHF
TGTGCCAGCAGTCGGGACGGGGGACGGGCGCCCCAGCATTTT
>13|TRBJ2-2|NA|TRBV9|few
CASSVRDSGELFF
TGTGCCAGCAGCGTCAGGGATTCCGGGGAGCTGTTTTTT
>13|TRBJ1-2|NA|TRBV6-2/TRBV6-3|NA
CASSYLQYYGYTF
TGTGCCAGCAGTTACTTACAGTACTATGGCTACACCTTC
>14|TRBJ1-4|TRBD1|TRBV15|once
CATGTGFTGEKLFF
TGTGCCACTGGGACAGGGTTCACGGGGGAAAAACTGTTTTTT
>14|TRBJ1-2|NA|TRBV2|NA
CASSFGKKMSGYTF
TGTGCCAGCAGCTTTGGTAAGAAGATGAGTGGCTACACCTTC
>14|TRBJ1-1|NA|TRBV25-1|NA
CASRDTGRNTEAFF
TGTGCCAGTCGGGATACAGGGAGGAACACTGAAGCTTTCTTT
>11|TRBJ1-1|TRBD1|TRBV12-3/TRBV12-4|NA
CASSFDRAAFF
TGTGCCAGCAGTTTCGACAGGGCGGCTTTCTTT
>15|TRBJ2-3|NA|TRBV27|NA
CASSYAREATDTQYF
TGTGCCAGCAGCTACGCCAGGGAGGCGACAGATACGCAGTATTTT
>15|TRBJ1-2|NA|TRBV6-2/TRBV6-3|NA
CASSYSWGRNYGYTF
TGTGCCAGCAGTTACTCGTGGGGGAGGAACTATGGCTACACCTTC
>12|TRBJ1-2|TRBD1|TRBV7-2|NA
CASTRTGYGYTF
TGTGCCAGCACAAGGACAGGCTATGGCTACACCTTC
>15|TRBJ1-2|NA|TRBV23-1|NA
CASSRQQQLNYGYTF
TGCGCCAGCAGTCGACAGCAGCAGTTAAACTATGGCTACACCTTC